This T cell receptor beta chain is from a study of vaccination and CD4 T cells after COVID-19 (dated by TCRdb to between 2021 and 2022). Background on the whole study: SARS-CoV-2 positivity had been established in the convalescent patients by nasal swab PCR, and mild disease was recorded in about 9 of these patients and severe disease in one. The spike-specific CD4+ TCR repertoire was compared before and after mRNA vaccination in ten to eleven COVID-19 convalescent patients and a few infection-naive healthy vaccine recipients. Post-vaccine blood samples were obtained a median of roughly 75 days after the second vaccine dose, with a range of roughly 14 to 241 days. The cultures were stimulated with overlapping spike peptide pools from SARS-CoV-2 and from the common cold coronaviruses HCoV-NL63, HCoV-OC43 and HCoV-229E. Post-COVID blood samples were collected from convalescent patients a median of about 92 days after diagnosis, with a range of roughly 35 to 180 days. Control cultures used a CEFX viral epitope pool as positive control, an HIV-1 Nef peptide pool as negative control, or no peptide. Two doses of either the Pfizer-BioNTech BNT162b2 vaccine (n=8) or the Moderna mRNA-1273 vaccine (n=2) were administered to participants. The convalescent cohort included six males and four females, with two Hispanic individuals, seven Caucasians, two Asians and one multiracial person. The investigation overall reported the following: An increase in the median number of SARS-CoV-2-reactive clonotypes from 20 to 25 after infection to 35 to 40 after vaccination was observed, but the change was not found to be significant. In convalescent patients, a median roughly 88% of post-vaccine SARS-CoV-2-reactive clones were detected only after vaccination, suggesting vaccine-specific priming. Nearly all vaccine-specific clones in convalescent patients (304 of 307) were mono-reactive for SARS-CoV-2 spike rather than cross-reactive with common cold coronaviruses. The study included relatively few convalescent patients and did not analyze early timepoints after natural infection.

The sample's treatment or condition label, in plain terms: roughly 11-day PBMC culture with coronavirus spike peptide pools or control peptides (ViraFEST assay). The study used the ViraFEST assay, which expanded antigen-specific T cells with peptide pools and then identified expanded clonotypes by TCR sequencing. Positive SARS-CoV-2 PCR tests in the convalescent patients dated from March to December 2020, before Alpha, Beta and Delta variants emerged in the United States. More than 1.5 million PBMCs per well were cultured in IMDM with 5% human AB serum and 9 to 10 IU/ml IL-2, plus 10 ug/ml peptide pools. Half of the culture medium was replaced with fresh IL-2-containing medium on days 3 and 7. Once the cells had been in culture for roughly 10 days, the EasySep CD4+ T cell isolation kit was used to isolate CD4+ T cells by negative selection. PBMCs were separated from whole blood using Ficoll-Paque Plus gradient centrifugation and then either used fresh or cryopreserved at -140C. Triplicate wells were generally used for each culture condition.

The germline V gene yields LGHNA for CDR1 and YNFKEQ for CDR2. V is pruned by 0 bases and J by 0 bases, leaving 6 bases of the junction without a gene match. Inclusive of the bounding cysteine and phenylalanine, the CDR3 is 18 residues long. Solely the CDR3 DNA is kept, with 54 bases framed from the first base. The method behind the library was PCR. TCR sequencing of DNA from cultured CD4+ T cells used the Oncomine TCR Beta short-read assay at the Johns Hopkins FTIC core. The QIAamp micro DNA kit was used to extract genomic DNA from the cultured CD4+ T cells. Oncomine TCR Beta libraries from cultured CD4+ T cells were pooled with unique dual indexes and sequenced on an Illumina iSeq 100. The authors' analysis ran thus. Non-productive sequences were filtered out, and CDR3s that did not start with C, did not end with F or W, or were shorter than 7 amino acids were discarded. The MANAFEST web application identified antigen-specific clonotypes by comparing peptide-stimulated wells against reference wells and other culture wells. An FDR below 0.05, an odds ratio above 5, and a productive frequency above 0.1% in at least two of three replicate wells were required for clones to be considered positive. A clonotype was classed as cross-reactive if the clonotype showed significant expansion both in SARS-CoV-2 spike wells and in at least one common cold coronavirus spike condition. Levenshtein distances (stringdist) and unrooted phylogenetic trees (ape) in R version 3.6.1 were used to assess CDR3 homology. TCRdb trimmed the raw reads at Q25, called clones with MiXCR and kept productive beta chains. CDR3 protein sequences are deduplicated, and each keeps its most common genes and DNA. TCRdb, rather than the study authors, made the V and J calls. The sample table records 14,000 to 15,000 distinct CDR3 sequences; approximately 51% of these occur just once. Together, the top ten hold 20% to 30% of the sample.

Notes on this clonotype: Its antigen has not been determined. No base quality values were provided; no much bigger clone lies one nucleotide off.

The TCR originated in a human donor with COVID-19. Sample: cultured CD4+ T cells from blood, taken after SARS-CoV-2 vaccination. The chain couples TRBV4-2 to TRBJ1-4, with 8 bases aligning to TRBD1. The sequenced DNA: TGTGCCAGCAGCCAAGATCCCGTGACAGGGGCAACTAATGAAAAACTGTTTTTT. This sequence encodes CASSQDPVTGATNEKLFF.